This record covers a single T cell receptor (beta chain). Its specificity is not known. The data were taken from a study of cytomegalovirus exposure and HLA in healthy donors. Findings and caveats of the study: Reportedly, HLA-A and HLA-B alleles of most subjects were accurately predicted from TCR beta. Serostatus for CMV was the only available immune exposure information. As a later analysis showed, a missense DCLRE1C variant was linked to trimming of TCR beta V- and J-genes. Analyses of presence/absence relied on an assumption of roughly uniform sequencing depth across donors.

Use of 60 Vbeta and 13 Jbeta primers characterized the PCR. TCRdb's table, derived via immunoSEQ multiplex PCR, lists solely in-frame clones and lacks some. The sample yields 160,000 or so clones, 70% to 80% seen once. Germline V gene data show CDR1 as SGHAT and CDR2 as FQNNGV. V lost 3 bases, J lost 0 bases, and 11 bases lay in between. The CDR3 has 15 residues. Material: PBMCs. This clonotype was sampled from a middle-aged man in good health and CMV-seronegative. The chain combines TRBV11-2 with TRBJ1-1, with D possibly TRBD1 on 5 matching bases. The CDR3 nucleotides read TGTGCCAGCAGCTTGGGGGGACGGCTGAACACTGAAGCTTTCTTT. This encodes CASSLGGRLNTEAFF.